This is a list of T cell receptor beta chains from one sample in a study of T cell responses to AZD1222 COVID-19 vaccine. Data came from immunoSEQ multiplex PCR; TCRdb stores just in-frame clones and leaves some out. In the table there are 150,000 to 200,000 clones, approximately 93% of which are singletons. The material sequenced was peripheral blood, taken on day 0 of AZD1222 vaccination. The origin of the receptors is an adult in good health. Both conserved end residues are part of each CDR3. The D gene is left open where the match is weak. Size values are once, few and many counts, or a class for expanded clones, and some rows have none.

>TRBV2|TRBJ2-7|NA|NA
CASSPLEGVYEQYF
TGTGCCAGCAGTCCCCTAGAGGGTGTCTACGAGCAGTACTTC
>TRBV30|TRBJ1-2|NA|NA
CAWSVRAVYGYTF
TGTGCCTGGAGTGTAAGAGCTGTCTATGGCTACACCTTC
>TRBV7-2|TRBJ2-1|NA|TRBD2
CASSLASGGYNEQFF
TGTGCCAGCAGCTTAGCTAGCGGGGGTTACAATGAGCAGTTCTTC
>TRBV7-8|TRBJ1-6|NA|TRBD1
CASSLDRGNSPLHF
TGTGCCAGCAGCTTGGACAGGGGGAATTCACCCCTCCACTTT
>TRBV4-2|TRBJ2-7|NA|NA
CASSQGNLGNYEQYF
TGTGCCAGCAGCCAAGGGAATTTAGGGAACTACGAGCAGTACTTC
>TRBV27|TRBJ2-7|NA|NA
CASSFLGSEQYF
TGTGCCAGCAGTTTCCTAGGGTCCGAGCAGTACTTC
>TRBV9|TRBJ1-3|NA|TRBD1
CASSVGTGHSGNTIYF
TGTGCCAGCAGCGTAGGGACAGGCCACTCTGGAAACACCATATATTTT
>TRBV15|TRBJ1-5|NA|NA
CATSNGAQPQHF
TGTGCCACCAGCAATGGGGCTCAGCCCCAGCATTTT
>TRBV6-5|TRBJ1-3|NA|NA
CASLVYSGNTIYF
TGTGCCAGCCTGGTCTACTCTGGAAACACCATATATTTT
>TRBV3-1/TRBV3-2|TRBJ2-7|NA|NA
CASSREPLYEQYF
TGTGCCAGCAGCCGCGAACCTCTATACGAGCAGTACTTC
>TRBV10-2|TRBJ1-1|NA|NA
CASSDSGGFTEAFF
TGCGCCAGCAGTGATTCCGGTGGTTTCACTGAAGCTTTCTTT
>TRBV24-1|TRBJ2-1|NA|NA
CATSQYNEQFF
TGTGCCACCAGTCAGTACAATGAGCAGTTCTTC
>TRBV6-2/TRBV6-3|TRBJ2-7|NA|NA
CASSRTNPSYEQYF
TGTGCCAGCAGCCGGACAAATCCTTCCTACGAGCAGTACTTC
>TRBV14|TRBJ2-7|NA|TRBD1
CASSPRTGSYEQYF
TGTGCCAGCAGCCCCCGGACAGGGTCCTACGAGCAGTACTTC
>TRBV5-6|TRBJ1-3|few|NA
CASSSLGALSGNTIYF
TGTGCCAGCAGCTCTTTGGGGGCGCTTAGTGGAAACACCATATATTTT
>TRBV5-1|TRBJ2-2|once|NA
CASRSSAELFF
TGCGCCAGCAGGTCATCCGCGGAGCTGTTTTTT
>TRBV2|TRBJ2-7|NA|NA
CASSSDYSEQYF
TGTGCCAGCAGCAGCGACTATTCCGAGCAGTACTTC
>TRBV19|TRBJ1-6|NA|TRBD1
CASSISTGTAHSYNSPLHF
TGTGCCAGTAGTATATCCACCGGGACAGCCCACTCCTATAATTCACCCCTCCACTTT
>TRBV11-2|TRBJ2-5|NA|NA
CASSLGVAKTQYF
TGTGCCAGCAGCTTAGGGGTAGCAAAGACCCAGTACTTC
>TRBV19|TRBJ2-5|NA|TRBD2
CASKTSSGAWETQYF
TGTGCCAGTAAGACGAGTAGCGGGGCCTGGGAGACCCAGTACTTC
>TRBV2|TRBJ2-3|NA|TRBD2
CASLGLAGGQVGDTQYF
TGTGCCAGCTTAGGGCTAGCGGGGGGGCAAGTTGGTGATACGCAGTATTTT
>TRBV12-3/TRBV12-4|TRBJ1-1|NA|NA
CASRLTENTEAFF
TGTGCCAGCAGACTTACAGAGAACACTGAAGCTTTCTTT
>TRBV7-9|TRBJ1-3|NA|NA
CASSPSSGNTIYF
TGTGCCAGCAGCCCGTCCTCTGGAAACACCATATATTTT